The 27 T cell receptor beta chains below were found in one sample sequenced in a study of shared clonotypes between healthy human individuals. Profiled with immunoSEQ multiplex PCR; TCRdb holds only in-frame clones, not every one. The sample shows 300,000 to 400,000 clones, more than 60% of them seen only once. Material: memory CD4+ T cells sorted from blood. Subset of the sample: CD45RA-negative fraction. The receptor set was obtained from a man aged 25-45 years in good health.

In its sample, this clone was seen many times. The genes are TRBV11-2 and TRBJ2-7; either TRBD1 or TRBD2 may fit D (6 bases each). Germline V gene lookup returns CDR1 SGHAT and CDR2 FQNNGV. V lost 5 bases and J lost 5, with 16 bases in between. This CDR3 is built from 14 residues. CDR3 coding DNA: TGTGCCAGCAGCATACGCCGGGGGCGGCACGAGCAGTACTTC. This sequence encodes CASSIRRGRHEQYF.

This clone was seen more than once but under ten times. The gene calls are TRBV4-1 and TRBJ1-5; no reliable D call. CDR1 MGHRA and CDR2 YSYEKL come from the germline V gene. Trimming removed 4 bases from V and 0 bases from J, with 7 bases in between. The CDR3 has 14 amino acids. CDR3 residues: CASSLQSSNQPQHF. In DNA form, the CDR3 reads TGCGCCAGCAGCCTACAGTCTAGCAATCAGCCCCAGCATTTT.

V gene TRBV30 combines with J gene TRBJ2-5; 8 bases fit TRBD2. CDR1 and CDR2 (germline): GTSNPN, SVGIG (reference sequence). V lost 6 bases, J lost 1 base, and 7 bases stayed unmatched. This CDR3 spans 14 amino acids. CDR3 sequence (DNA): TGTGCCTGCCCGGGACTAGGGCTCCAAGAGACCCAGTACTTC. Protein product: CACPGLGLQETQYF.

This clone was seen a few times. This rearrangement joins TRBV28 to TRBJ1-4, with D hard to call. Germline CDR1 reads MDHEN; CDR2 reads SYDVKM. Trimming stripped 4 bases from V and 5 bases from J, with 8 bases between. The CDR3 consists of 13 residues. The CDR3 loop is CASSSVLNEKLFF. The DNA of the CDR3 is TGTGCCAGCAGTTCCGTTCTAAATGAAAAACTGTTTTTT.

The chain's CDR3 is CAISGGLDEKLFF. CDR3 DNA: TGTGCCATCAGCGGAGGCCTTGATGAAAAACTGTTTTTT. The chain uses TRBV10-3 and TRBJ1-4; no definite D call. Germline lookup yields CDR1 ENHRY and CDR2 SYGVKD. The CDR3 length is 13 residues. V lost 6 bases and J lost 6, with 11 bases in between.

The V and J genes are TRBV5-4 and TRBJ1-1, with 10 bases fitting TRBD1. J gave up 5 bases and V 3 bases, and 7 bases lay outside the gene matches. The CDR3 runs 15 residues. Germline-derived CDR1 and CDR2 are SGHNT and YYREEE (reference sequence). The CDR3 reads CASSSAGQGRTEAFF. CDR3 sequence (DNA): TGTGCCAGCAGCTCCGCGGGACAGGGGCGAACTGAAGCTTTCTTT.

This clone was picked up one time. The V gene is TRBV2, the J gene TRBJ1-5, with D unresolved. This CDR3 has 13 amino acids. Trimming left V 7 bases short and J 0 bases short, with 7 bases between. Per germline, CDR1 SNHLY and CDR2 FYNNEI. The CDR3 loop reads CASKIDSNQPQHF. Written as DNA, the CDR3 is TGTGCCAGCAAAATAGATAGCAATCAGCCCCAGCATTTT.

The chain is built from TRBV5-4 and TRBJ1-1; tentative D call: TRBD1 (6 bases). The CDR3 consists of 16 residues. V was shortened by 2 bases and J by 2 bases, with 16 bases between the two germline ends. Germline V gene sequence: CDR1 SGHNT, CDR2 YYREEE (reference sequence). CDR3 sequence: CASSFGGLGKNTEAFF. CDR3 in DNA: TGTGCCAGCAGCTTCGGGGGGCTGGGGAAAAACACTGAAGCTTTCTTT.

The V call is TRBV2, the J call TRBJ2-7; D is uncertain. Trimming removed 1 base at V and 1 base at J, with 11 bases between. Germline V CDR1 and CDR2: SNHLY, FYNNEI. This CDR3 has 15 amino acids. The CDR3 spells CASSEDMVISYEQYF. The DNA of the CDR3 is TGTGCCAGCAGTGAAGACATGGTGATTTCCTACGAGCAGTACTTC.

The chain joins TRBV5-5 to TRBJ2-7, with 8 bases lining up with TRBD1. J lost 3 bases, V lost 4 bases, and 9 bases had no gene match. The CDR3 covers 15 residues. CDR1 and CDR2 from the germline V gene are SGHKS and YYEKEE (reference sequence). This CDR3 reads CASSVGTGGLYEQYF. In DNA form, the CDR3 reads TGTGCCAGCAGCGTCGGCACAGGGGGTCTCTACGAGCAGTACTTC. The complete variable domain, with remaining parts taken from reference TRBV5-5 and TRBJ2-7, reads DAGVTQSPTHLIKTRGQQVTLRCSPISGHKSVSWYQQVLGQGPQFIFQYYEKEERGRGNFPDRFSARQFPNYSSELNVNALLLGDSALYLCASSVGTGGLYEQYFGPGTRLTVT.

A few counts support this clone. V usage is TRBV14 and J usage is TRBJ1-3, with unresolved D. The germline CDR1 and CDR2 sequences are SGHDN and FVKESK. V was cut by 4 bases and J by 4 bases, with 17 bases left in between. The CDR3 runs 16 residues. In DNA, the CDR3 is TGTGCCAGCAGCCCCAAAATAAACGCCGCGGGAAACACCATATATTTT. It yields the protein CASSPKINAAGNTIYF.

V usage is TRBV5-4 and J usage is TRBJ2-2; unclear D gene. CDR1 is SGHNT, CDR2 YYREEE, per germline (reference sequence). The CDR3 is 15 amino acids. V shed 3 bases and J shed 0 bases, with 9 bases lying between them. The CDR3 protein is CASSWGRANTGELFF. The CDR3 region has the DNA TGTGCCAGCAGCTGGGGAAGGGCGAACACCGGGGAGCTGTTTTTT.

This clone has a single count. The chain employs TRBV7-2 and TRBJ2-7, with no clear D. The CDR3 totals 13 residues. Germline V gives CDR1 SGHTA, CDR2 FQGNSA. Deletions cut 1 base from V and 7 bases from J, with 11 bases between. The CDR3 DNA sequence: TGTGCCAGCAGCTTAGGTACCCAATGGGAGCAGTACTTC. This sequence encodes CASSLGTQWEQYF.

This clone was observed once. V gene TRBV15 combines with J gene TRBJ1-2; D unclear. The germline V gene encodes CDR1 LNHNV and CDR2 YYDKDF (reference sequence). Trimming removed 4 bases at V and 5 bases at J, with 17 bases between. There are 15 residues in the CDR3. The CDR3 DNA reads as TGTGCCACCAGCAACCCGGGCTCCGGACGATATGGCTACACCTTC. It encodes CATSNPGSGRYGYTF.

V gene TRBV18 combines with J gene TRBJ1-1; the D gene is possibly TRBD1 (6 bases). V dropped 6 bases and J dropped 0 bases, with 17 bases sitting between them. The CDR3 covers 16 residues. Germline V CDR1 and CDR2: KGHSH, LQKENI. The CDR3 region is CASSRDKNRMNTEAFF. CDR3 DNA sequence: TGTGCCAGCTCTCGGGACAAGAACAGAATGAACACTGAAGCTTTCTTT.

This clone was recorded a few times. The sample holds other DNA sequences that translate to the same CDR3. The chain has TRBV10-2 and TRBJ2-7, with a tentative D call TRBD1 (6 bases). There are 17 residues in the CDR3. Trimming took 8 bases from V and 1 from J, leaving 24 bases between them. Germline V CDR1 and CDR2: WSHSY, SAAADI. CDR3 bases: TGCGCCAGCCTCCTGGTGGGTTCGGGCAGGGGTTCCTACGAGCAGTACTTC. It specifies CASLLVGSGRGSYEQYF.

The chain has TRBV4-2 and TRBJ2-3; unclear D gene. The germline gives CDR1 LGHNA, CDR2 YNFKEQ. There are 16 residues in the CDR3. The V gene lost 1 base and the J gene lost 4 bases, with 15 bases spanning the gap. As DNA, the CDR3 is TGTGCCAGCAGCCAAGCCGTGACCTCTCGAGCAGATACGCAGTATTTT. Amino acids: CASSQAVTSRADTQYF.

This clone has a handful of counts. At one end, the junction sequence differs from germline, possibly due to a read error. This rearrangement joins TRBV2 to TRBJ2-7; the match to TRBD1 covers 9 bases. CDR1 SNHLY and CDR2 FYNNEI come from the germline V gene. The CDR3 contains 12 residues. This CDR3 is CASSRSGTGTGF. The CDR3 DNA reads TGTGCCAGCAGTCGCTCCGGGACAGGGACAGGCTTC.

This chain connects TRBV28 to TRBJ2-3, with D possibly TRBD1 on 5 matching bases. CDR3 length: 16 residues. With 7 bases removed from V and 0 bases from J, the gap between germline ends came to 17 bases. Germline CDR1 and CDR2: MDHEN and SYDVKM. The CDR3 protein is CASTLTARASTDTQYF. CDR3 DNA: TGTGCCAGCACTCTTACCGCCAGGGCTAGCACAGATACGCAGTATTTT.

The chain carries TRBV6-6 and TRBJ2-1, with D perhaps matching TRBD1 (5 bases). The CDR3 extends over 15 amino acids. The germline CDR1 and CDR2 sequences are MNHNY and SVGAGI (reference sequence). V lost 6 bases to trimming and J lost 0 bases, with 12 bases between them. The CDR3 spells CASRSGRGSYNEQFF. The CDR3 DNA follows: TGTGCCAGCAGATCCGGAAGGGGCTCCTACAATGAGCAGTTCTTC.

The CDR3 is CASSLDPRRETQYF. The CDR3, as DNA: TGTGCCAGCAGCTTAGATCCTAGGAGGGAGACCCAGTACTTC. The V call is TRBV11-2, the J call TRBJ2-5; maybe TRBD2 (5 bases). The CDR3 extends over 14 amino acids. V was clipped by 0 bases and J by 5 bases, with 10 bases between them. Germline V gene lookup returns CDR1 SGHAT and CDR2 FQNNGV.

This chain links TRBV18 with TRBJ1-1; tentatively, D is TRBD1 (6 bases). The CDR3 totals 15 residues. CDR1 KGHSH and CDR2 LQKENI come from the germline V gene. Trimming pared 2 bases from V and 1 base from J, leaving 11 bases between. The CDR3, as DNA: TGTGCCAGCTCACCATCATCACAGGGGAACACTGAAGCTTTCTTT. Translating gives CASSPSSQGNTEAFF.

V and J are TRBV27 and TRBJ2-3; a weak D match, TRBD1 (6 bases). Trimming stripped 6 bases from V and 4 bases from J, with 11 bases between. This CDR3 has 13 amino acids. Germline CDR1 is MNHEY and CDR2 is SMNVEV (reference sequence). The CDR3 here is CASRGARSDTQYF. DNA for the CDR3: TGTGCCAGCAGGGGGGCGCGGTCAGATACGCAGTATTTT.

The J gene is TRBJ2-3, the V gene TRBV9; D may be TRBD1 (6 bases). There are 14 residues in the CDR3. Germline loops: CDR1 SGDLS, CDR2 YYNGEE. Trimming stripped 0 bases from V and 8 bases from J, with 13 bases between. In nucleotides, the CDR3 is TGTGCCAGCAGCGTAGATTCAGGGGCCGGTACGCAGTATTTT. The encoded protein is CASSVDSGAGTQYF. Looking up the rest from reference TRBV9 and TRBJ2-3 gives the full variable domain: DSGVTQTPKHLITATGQRVTLRCSPRSGDLSVYWYQQSLDQGLQFLIQYYNGEERAKGNILERFSAQQFPDLHSELNLSSLELGDSALYFCASSVDSGAGTQYFGPGTRLTVL.

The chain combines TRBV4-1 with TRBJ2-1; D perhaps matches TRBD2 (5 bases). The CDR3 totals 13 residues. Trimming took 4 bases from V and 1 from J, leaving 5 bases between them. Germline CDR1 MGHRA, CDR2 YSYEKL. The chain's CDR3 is CASSLASYNEQFF. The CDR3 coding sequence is TGCGCCAGCAGCCTAGCGTCCTACAATGAGCAGTTCTTC.

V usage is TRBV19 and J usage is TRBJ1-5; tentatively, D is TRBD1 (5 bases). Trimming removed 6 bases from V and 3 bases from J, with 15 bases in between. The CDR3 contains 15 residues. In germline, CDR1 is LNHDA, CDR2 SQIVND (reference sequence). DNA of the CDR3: TGTGCCAGTAGGGGAGGAGGACACCTCAATCAGCCCCAGCATTTT. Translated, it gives CASRGGGHLNQPQHF.

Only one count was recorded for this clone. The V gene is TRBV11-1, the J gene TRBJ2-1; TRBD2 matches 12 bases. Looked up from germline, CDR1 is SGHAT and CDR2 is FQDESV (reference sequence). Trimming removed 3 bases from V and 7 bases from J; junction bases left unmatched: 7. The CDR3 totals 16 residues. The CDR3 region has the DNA TGTGCCAGCAGCTTCGGACTAGCGGGATTGATAAATGAGCAGTTCTTC. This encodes CASSFGLAGLINEQFF. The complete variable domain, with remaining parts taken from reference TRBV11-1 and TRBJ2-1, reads EAEVAQSPRYKITEKSQAVAFWCDPISGHATLYWYRQILGQGPELLVQFQDESVVDDSQLPKDRFSAERLKGVDSTLKIQPAELGDSAMYLCASSFGLAGLINEQFFGPGTRLTVL.